One sample yielded the 23 T cell receptor beta chains listed below, sequenced in a study of T-cell reconstitution after alpha-beta-depleted transplantation in children. The TCRbeta library incorporated unique molecular identifiers. TCRdb redid the calling of the PCR reads with MiXCR, one entry per CDR3 protein. The sample has over 25,000 distinct CDR3 sequences; under 7.5% are singletons. General observations from the study: After transplant, at about two months, alpha-beta T cells were reportedly derived from several hundred expanded graft clones.

No antigen has been assigned to these receptors. This material consisted of peripheral blood, taken 60 days after TCRalphabeta/CD19-depleted stem cell transplant. Every receptor here comes from a child under two years old who had a stem cell transplant for acute myeloid leukemia, so the T cells may come from the graft donor.

This clonotype was found many times. This CDR3 is CAMRQGRNTEAFF. In DNA form, the CDR3 reads TGTGCCATGAGACAGGGCAGAAACACTGAAGCTTTCTTT. V is TRBV10-3 and J is TRBJ1-1, with 7 bases fitting TRBD1. The CDR3 contains 13 residues. V shed 9 bases, J shed 2 bases, and the junction held 6 bases outside the gene matches. Germline-derived CDR1 and CDR2 are ENHRY and SYGVKD.

This chain connects TRBV4-1 to TRBJ2-4, with D tentatively TRBD2 (6 bases). Trimming pared 1 base from V and 2 bases from J, leaving 9 bases between. This CDR3 comprises 15 residues. Germline loops: CDR1 MGHRA, CDR2 YSYEKL. CDR3 in amino acids: CASSQGGASKNIQYF. CDR3 sequence (DNA): TGCGCCAGCAGCCAAGGCGGGGCTTCCAAAAACATTCAGTACTTC.

Ten or more counts support this clonotype. This chain uses TRBV29-1 with TRBJ1-2, with D unclear. Germline values: CDR1 SQVTM, CDR2 ANQGSEA. This CDR3 contains 10 residues. V was cut by 6 bases and J by 5 bases, with 7 bases left in between. The CDR3 DNA sequence: TGCAGCGTGAGGAAATATGGCTACACCTTC. It translates to CSVRKYGYTF.

This clonotype was counted many times. V gene TRBV12-3 or TRBV12-4 combines with J gene TRBJ2-6; tentative D call: TRBD1 (5 bases). Trimming took 3 bases from V and 4 from J, leaving 10 bases between them. The CDR3 contains 15 residues. The DNA for the CDR3 is TGTGCCAGCAGTTTGGTGGGGCTAGGGGCCAACGTCCTGACTTTC. Translating gives CASSLVGLGANVLTF.

This clonotype came up many times. This chain links TRBV7-6 with TRBJ2-5; D may be TRBD1 (5 bases). The germline V gene has CDR1 SGHVS and CDR2 FNYEAQ. This CDR3 has 15 residues. V was clipped by 3 bases and J by 6 bases, with 17 bases between them. CDR3 nucleotides: TGTGCCAGCAGCTTGGTCCCAGGGATGAGACAGACCCAGTACTTC. Residues: CASSLVPGMRQTQYF.

This clonotype showed up many times. The chain joins TRBV4-2 to TRBJ1-1, with D possibly matching TRBD1 (5 bases). CDR3 length: 11 amino acids. In germline, CDR1 is LGHNA, CDR2 YNFKEQ. V lost 7 bases and J 4 bases, leaving 7 bases between the germline ends. The CDR3 region has the DNA TGTGCCAGCACCCAGGGCACTGAAGCTTTCTTT. It codes for CASTQGTEAFF.

This clonotype was counted at least ten times. This rearrangement joins TRBV20-1 to TRBJ2-2; D is undetermined. With 3 bases removed from V and 0 bases from J, the gap between germline ends came to 8 bases. The CDR3 loop spans 14 amino acids. The germline V gene has CDR1 DFQATT and CDR2 SNEGSKA (reference sequence). CDR3: CSARDHANTGELFF. The CDR3, as DNA: TGCAGTGCTAGGGACCACGCGAACACCGGGGAGCTGTTTTTT.

The sample holds many counts of this clonotype. Written as DNA, the CDR3 is TGTGCCAGCAAGGGGGCGAAAGATACGCAGTATTTT. Amino acid sequence: CASKGAKDTQYF. The rearrangement links TRBV12-3 or TRBV12-4 to TRBJ2-3; TRBD1 agrees at 7 bases. V dropped 7 bases and J dropped 5; count of bases not matched to a gene: 3. The CDR3 covers 12 residues.

Ten or more counts support this clonotype. The rearrangement uses TRBV10-3 and TRBJ1-2; the D gene is possibly TRBD1 (5 bases). The V end lost 7 bases, the J end lost 6 bases, and 15 bases lay between the germline ends. The germline V gene has CDR1 ENHRY and CDR2 SYGVKD. The CDR3 length is 13 residues. The CDR3 nucleotides read TGTGCCATCACCCCCCGGGGGGGAGATGGCTACACCTTC. Its translation is CAITPRGGDGYTF.

This clonotype was observed many times. The V call is TRBV12-3 or TRBV12-4, the J call TRBJ2-3; 8 nucleotides align to TRBD1. This CDR3 has 15 amino acids. The ends lost 2 bases at V and 2 bases at J; junction bases unmatched: 3. DNA for the CDR3: TGTGCCAGCAGTTTAAACAGGGGGGTCACAGATACGCAGTATTTT. It encodes CASSLNRGVTDTQYF.

This clonotype was found many times. V and J are TRBV20-1 and TRBJ2-1; 7 bases match TRBD2. The CDR3 totals 12 residues. V lost 7 bases, J lost 7 bases, and 7 bases stayed unmatched. Germline V CDR1 and CDR2: DFQATT, SNEGSKA (reference sequence). The CDR3: CSGLAGKNEQFF. CDR3 sequence (DNA): TGCAGTGGACTAGCTGGGAAAAATGAGCAGTTCTTC.

This clonotype has ten or more counts. The rearrangement uses TRBV20-1 and TRBJ1-1, with D hard to call. Germline CDR1 and CDR2: DFQATT and SNEGSKA (reference sequence). Trimming pared 8 bases from V and 1 base from J, leaving 8 bases between. The CDR3 is 11 residues long. CDR3 sequence: CSPGGNTEAFF. CDR3 bases: TGCAGTCCAGGAGGGAACACTGAAGCTTTCTTT.

The rearrangement joins TRBV7-9 to TRBJ2-1; maybe TRBD2 (6 bases). The ends were cut back, 0 bases at V and 8 bases at J, with 17 bases in the middle. Germline V gene data show CDR1 as SEHNR and CDR2 as FQNEAQ (reference sequence). This CDR3 contains 16 residues. The CDR3 nucleotides are TGTGCCAGCAGCTTAGCCCTCGGGAGTCAGGATCATGAGCAGTTCTTC. This translates into CASSLALGSQDHEQFF.

This clonotype was counted many times. The chain links TRBV12-3 or TRBV12-4 to TRBJ1-4, with D possibly being TRBD1 (5 bases). Trimming left V 7 bases short and J 5 bases short, with 11 bases between. CDR3 length: 13 residues. The CDR3 spells CASKAGLNEKLFF. In DNA form, the CDR3 reads TGTGCCAGCAAAGCGGGACTAAATGAAAAACTGTTTTTT.

This clonotype was recorded many times. The rearrangement joins TRBV15 to TRBJ2-5, with 9 nucleotides matching TRBD1. V dropped 3 bases and J dropped 1; count of bases not matched to a gene: 3. CDR1 is LNHNV and CDR2 is YYDKDF in the germline V gene (reference sequence). The CDR3 has 15 residues. The CDR3 bases are TGTGCCACCAGCAGCCGGGACAGGGTCCAAGAGACCCAGTACTTC. Amino acid sequence: CATSSRDRVQETQYF.

This clonotype was counted at least ten times. The chain joins TRBV7-9 to TRBJ2-7; possibly TRBD1 or TRBD2 for D (5 bases each). The CDR3 has 14 residues. The V end was cut by 5 bases, the J end by 7 bases, with 18 bases between. CDR1 is SEHNR and CDR2 is FQNEAQ in the germline V gene (reference sequence). The CDR3 here is CASSQFDSGTEQYF. DNA for the CDR3: TGTGCCAGCAGCCAATTTGACAGTGGGACGGAGCAGTACTTC.

This clonotype has ten or more counts. This chain links TRBV24-1 with TRBJ2-5; 7 bases are shared with TRBD1. The CDR3 covers 14 residues. The V gene end was trimmed by 3 bases and the J gene end by 7 bases; junction bases not matched to a gene: 7. Germline CDR1 and CDR2: KGHDR and SFDVKD. CDR3 nucleotide sequence: TGTGCCACCAGTGATATGACAGGGAGCGCGACCCAGTACTTC. It translates to CATSDMTGSATQYF.

This clonotype was found many times. The V call is TRBV2, the J call TRBJ2-2; 13 bases map to TRBD2. CDR3 length equals 20 residues. Germline CDR1 and CDR2: SNHLY and FYNNEI. J lost 1 base, V lost 6 bases, and 14 bases had no gene match. CDR3 bases: TGTGCCAGCAGCCCACAGCCCGGGACTAGCGGGACTATGAACACCGGGGAGCTGTTTTTT. The encoded protein is CASSPQPGTSGTMNTGELFF.

This clonotype occurred many times. The chain links TRBV4-3 to TRBJ1-1; 8 bases fit TRBD1. V lost 4 bases to trimming and J lost 6 bases; unmatched junction nucleotides: 10. The CDR3 contains 15 residues. CDR1 is LGHNA and CDR2 is YSLEER in the germline V gene. The CDR3 reads CASSPRPPDRAEAFF. In nucleotides, the CDR3 is TGCGCCAGCAGCCCCCGCCCCCCGGACAGGGCTGAAGCTTTCTTT.

This clonotype was observed many times. V usage is TRBV28 and J usage is TRBJ2-7; D gene unclear. V shed 6 bases and J shed 7 bases, with 13 bases lying between them. Per the germline V gene, CDR1 is MDHEN and CDR2 is SYDVKM. This CDR3 spans 12 amino acids. Here the CDR3 reads CASSAGVREQYF. The CDR3 DNA reads TGTGCCAGCAGCGCCGGAGTTCGGGAGCAGTACTTC.

This clonotype was observed many times. The J gene is TRBJ2-5, the V gene TRBV15; 10 bases fit TRBD2. With V trimmed by 0 bases and J by 0 bases, 10 bases remained unmatched. CDR1 is LNHNV and CDR2 is YYDKDF in the germline V gene (reference sequence). This CDR3 is built from 19 residues. The CDR3 region has the DNA TGTGCCACCAGCAGAGATTCCCCGTTTAGCGGGGGGTACCAAGAGACCCAGTACTTC. Protein: CATSRDSPFSGGYQETQYF.

This clonotype occurred many times. The J gene is TRBJ2-5, the V gene TRBV29-1; 9 nucleotides match TRBD2. J was trimmed by 1 base and V by 4 bases; bases with no gene match: 7. In germline, CDR1 is SQVTM, CDR2 ANQGSEA. This CDR3 spans 15 amino acids. The CDR3, as DNA: TGCAGCGTTGTAGGAAGACTAGCGGTCCAAGAGACCCAGTACTTC. Translation: CSVVGRLAVQETQYF.

In this sample, this clonotype turned up many times. This rearrangement joins TRBV10-3 to TRBJ2-7; TRBD1 matches at 10 bases. There are 14 residues in the CDR3. V lost 8 bases and J lost 5; bases outside the gene matches: 9. The germline V gene has CDR1 ENHRY and CDR2 SYGVKD. The CDR3 sequence is CAIVVWTGGNEQYF. Here the CDR3 DNA reads TGTGCCATCGTGGTATGGACAGGGGGAAACGAGCAGTACTTC.